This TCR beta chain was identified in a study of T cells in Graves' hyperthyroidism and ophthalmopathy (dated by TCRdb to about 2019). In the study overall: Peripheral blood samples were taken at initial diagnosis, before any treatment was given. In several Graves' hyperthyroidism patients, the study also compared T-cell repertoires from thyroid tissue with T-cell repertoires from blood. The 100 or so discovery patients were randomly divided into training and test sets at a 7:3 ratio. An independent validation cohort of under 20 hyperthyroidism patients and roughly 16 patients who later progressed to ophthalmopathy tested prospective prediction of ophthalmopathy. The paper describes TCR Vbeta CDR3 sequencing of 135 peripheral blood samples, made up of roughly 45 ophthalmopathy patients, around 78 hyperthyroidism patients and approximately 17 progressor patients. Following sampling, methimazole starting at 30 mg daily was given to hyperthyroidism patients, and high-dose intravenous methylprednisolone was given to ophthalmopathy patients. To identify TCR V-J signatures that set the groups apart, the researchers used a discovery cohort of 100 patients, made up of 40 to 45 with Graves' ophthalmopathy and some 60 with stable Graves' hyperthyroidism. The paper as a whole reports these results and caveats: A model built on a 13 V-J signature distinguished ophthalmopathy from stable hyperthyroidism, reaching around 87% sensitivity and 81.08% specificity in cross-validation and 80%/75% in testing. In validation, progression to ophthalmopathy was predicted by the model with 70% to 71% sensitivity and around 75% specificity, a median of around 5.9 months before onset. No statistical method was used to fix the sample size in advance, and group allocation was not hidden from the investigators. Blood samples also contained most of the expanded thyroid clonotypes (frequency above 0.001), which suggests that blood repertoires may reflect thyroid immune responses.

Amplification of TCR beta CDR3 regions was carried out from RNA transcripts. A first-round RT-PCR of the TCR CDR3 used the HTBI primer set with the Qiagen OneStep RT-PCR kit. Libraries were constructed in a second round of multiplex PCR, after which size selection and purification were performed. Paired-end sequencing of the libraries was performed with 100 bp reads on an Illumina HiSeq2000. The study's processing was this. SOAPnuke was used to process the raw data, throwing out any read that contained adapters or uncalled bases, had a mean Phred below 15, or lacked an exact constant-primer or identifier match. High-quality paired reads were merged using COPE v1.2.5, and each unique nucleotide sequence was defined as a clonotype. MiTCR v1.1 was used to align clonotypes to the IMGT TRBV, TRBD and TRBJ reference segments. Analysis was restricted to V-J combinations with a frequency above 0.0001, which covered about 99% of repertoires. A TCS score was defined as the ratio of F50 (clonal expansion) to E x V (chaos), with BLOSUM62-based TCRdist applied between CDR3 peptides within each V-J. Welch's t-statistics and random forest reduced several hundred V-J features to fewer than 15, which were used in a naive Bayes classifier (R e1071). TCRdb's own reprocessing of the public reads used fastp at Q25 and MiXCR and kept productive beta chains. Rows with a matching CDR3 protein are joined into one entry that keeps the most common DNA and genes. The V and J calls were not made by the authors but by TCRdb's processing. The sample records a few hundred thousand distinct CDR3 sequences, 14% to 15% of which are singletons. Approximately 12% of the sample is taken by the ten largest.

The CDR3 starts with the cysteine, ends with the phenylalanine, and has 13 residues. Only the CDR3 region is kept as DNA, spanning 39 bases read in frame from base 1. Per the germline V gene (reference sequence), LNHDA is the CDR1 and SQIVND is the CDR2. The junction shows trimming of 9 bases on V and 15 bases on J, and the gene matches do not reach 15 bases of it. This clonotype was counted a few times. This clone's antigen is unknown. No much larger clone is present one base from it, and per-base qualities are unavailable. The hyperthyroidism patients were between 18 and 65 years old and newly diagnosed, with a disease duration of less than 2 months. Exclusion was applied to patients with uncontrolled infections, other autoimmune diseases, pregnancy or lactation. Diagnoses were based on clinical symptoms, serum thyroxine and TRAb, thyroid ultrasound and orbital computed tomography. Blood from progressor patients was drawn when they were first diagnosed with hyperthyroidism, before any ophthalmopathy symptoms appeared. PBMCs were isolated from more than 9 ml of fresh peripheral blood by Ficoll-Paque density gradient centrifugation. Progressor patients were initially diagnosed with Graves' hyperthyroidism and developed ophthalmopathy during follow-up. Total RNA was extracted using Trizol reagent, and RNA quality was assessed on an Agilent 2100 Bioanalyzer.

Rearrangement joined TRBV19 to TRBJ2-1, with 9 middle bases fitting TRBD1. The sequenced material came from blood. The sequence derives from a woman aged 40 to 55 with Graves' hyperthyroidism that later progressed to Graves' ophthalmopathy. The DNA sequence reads TGTGCCAGCAAGAAGCCGGGACAGGGAGGTCTGTTCTTC. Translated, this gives CASKKPGQGGLFF.